These T cell receptor beta chains were read from a single sample in a study of T cell responses to AZD1222 COVID-19 vaccine. The protocol was immunoSEQ multiplex PCR, while the TCRdb copy is restricted to in-frame clones and leaves out a portion. Seen here are roughly 120,000 clones, 70% to 90% observed once, and the top ten hold around 3.9%. Specimen: peripheral blood, collected on day 0 of MenACWY control vaccination. The source of these receptors is an adult in good health. CDR3s include the opening cysteine and the closing phenylalanine or tryptophan. The order of the fields is D gene, V gene, J gene, clone size, CDR3 DNA, CDR3 protein. A D gene is named only where the DNA matches it firmly. Part of the rows lack a size; the others show once, few, many or a class for expanded clones.

D: -; V: TRBV5-1; J: TRBJ2-2; size: once; DNA: TGCGCCAGCGGTGATAGAACCTCGGTAGCCGGGGAGCTGTTTTTT; CDR3: CASGDRTSVAGELFF
D: TRBD1; V: TRBV28; J: TRBJ2-7; size: -; DNA: TGTGCCAGCAGTCCGTCGGTTGGACAGGGGACCTACGAGCAGTACTTC; CDR3: CASSPSVGQGTYEQYF
D: TRBD1; V: TRBV19; J: TRBJ2-7; size: -; DNA: TGTGCCAGTAGTACCAATGCGGGGACAGGGTACGAGCAGTACTTC; CDR3: CASSTNAGTGYEQYF
D: -; V: TRBV7-2; J: TRBJ1-1; size: -; DNA: TGTGCCAGCAGCTTAGGGACGAACACTGAAGCTTTCTTT; CDR3: CASSLGTNTEAFF
D: TRBD1; V: TRBV28; J: TRBJ1-4; size: -; DNA: TGTGCCAGCAGTCCCTCGGACAGGCGGGGTGAAAAACTGTTTTTT; CDR3: CASSPSDRRGEKLFF
D: TRBD1; V: TRBV24-1; J: TRBJ2-7; size: -; DNA: TGTGCCACCAGTGATCCTGCAGGGGGCTACGAGCAGTACTTC; CDR3: CATSDPAGGYEQYF
D: -; V: TRBV14; J: TRBJ2-5; size: -; DNA: TGTGCCAGCAGCCAATGGGGACGGGGCCCAGGAGAGACCCAGTACTTC; CDR3: CASSQWGRGPGETQYF
D: TRBD1; V: TRBV12-3/TRBV12-4; J: TRBJ1-2; size: once; DNA: TGTGCCAGCAGTCTGGACAGGGTAGGTGGCTACACCTTC; CDR3: CASSLDRVGGYTF
D: TRBD2; V: TRBV9; J: TRBJ2-5; size: -; DNA: TGTGCCAGCAGCGGGGGACTAGCGGGCGCGGGGGAGACCCAGTACTTC; CDR3: CASSGGLAGAGETQYF
D: TRBD1; V: TRBV10-3; J: TRBJ1-1; size: -; DNA: TGTGCCATCAGTCTGGACAGGGAGGCCGCTGAAGCTTTCTTT; CDR3: CAISLDREAAEAFF
D: TRBD1; V: TRBV19; J: TRBJ1-2; size: -; DNA: TGTGCCAGTAGTACCCAGGGGGCTTATTCTTTCGGTGGCTACACCTTC; CDR3: CASSTQGAYSFGGYTF
D: -; V: TRBV28; J: TRBJ1-2; size: -; DNA: TGTGCCAGCAGTTTAACAGGGTTGGAGGGCTACACCTTC; CDR3: CASSLTGLEGYTF
D: TRBD1; V: TRBV5-1; J: TRBJ1-1; size: -; DNA: TGCGCCAGCAGCCTCGACAGGGGGACGGCCACTGAAGCTTTCTTT; CDR3: CASSLDRGTATEAFF
D: -; V: TRBV3-1/TRBV3-2; J: TRBJ2-5; size: -; DNA: TGTGCCAGCAGCCGGGCCATGGTCGAGACCCAGTACTTC; CDR3: CASSRAMVETQYF
D: -; V: TRBV4-1; J: TRBJ1-4; size: once; DNA: TGCGCCAGCAGCCATACCCAGGGAGCCGCCACTAATGAAAAACTGTTTTTT; CDR3: CASSHTQGAATNEKLFF
D: TRBD2; V: TRBV6-2/TRBV6-3; J: TRBJ2-3; size: -; DNA: TGTGCCAGCAGTTACGCGACTAGCGGGGCTAGCACAGATACGCAGTATTTT; CDR3: CASSYATSGASTDTQYF
D: -; V: TRBV4-1; J: TRBJ1-6; size: few; DNA: TGCGCCAGCAGCCAAACTTCTTGGGGGACAACTTTTAGTCCCCTCCACTTT; CDR3: CASSQTSWGTTFSPLHF
D: -; V: TRBV7-6; J: TRBJ1-4; size: -; DNA: TGTGCCAGCAGCCCCAATCCGGGTCCGAATGAAAAACTGTTTTTT; CDR3: CASSPNPGPNEKLFF
D: -; V: TRBV3-1/TRBV3-2; J: TRBJ1-2; size: -; DNA: TGTGCCAGCAGCCAAGCGTCCCAGGTCTATGGCTACACCTTC; CDR3: CASSQASQVYGYTF
D: -; V: TRBV7-6; J: TRBJ1-5; size: -; DNA: TGTGCCAGCAGCTTAGGTGAGGGGCGGAGGCAGCCCCAGCATTTT; CDR3: CASSLGEGRRQPQHF
D: -; V: TRBV7-2; J: TRBJ1-3; size: -; DNA: TGTGCCAGCAGCCCGCCCACCAACACCATATATTTT; CDR3: CASSPPTNTIYF
D: TRBD1; V: TRBV5-1; J: TRBJ1-4; size: -; DNA: TGCGCCAGCAGCTTGCGTCCCGGGGACAGGGGTGAAAAACTGTTTTTT; CDR3: CASSLRPGDRGEKLFF
D: TRBD2; V: TRBV3-1/TRBV3-2; J: TRBJ2-1; size: once; DNA: TGTGCCAGCAGCCAACTAGCGGGGGGGCCTAAAGAGCAGTTCTTC; CDR3: CASSQLAGGPKEQFF
D: TRBD2; V: TRBV2; J: TRBJ2-5; size: few; DNA: TGTGCCAGCACTGTAGAGCTAGCGGGGGTTCAAGAGACCCAGTACTTC; CDR3: CASTVELAGVQETQYF
D: TRBD1; V: TRBV7-9; J: TRBJ1-2; size: -; DNA: TGTGCCAGCAGCGCTCCGGGACAGAGAGTCTATGGCTACACCTTC; CDR3: CASSAPGQRVYGYTF
D: TRBD1; V: TRBV28; J: TRBJ1-3; size: few; DNA: TGTGCCAGCACCCCAGGCCCCAGGGGGAGCTCTGGAAACACCATATATTTT; CDR3: CASTPGPRGSSGNTIYF
D: TRBD1; V: TRBV4-2; J: TRBJ2-3; size: once; DNA: TGTGCCAGCAGCCAAAACTTGCAGGGGGCCAACACAGATACGCAGTATTTT; CDR3: CASSQNLQGANTDTQYF
D: -; V: TRBV7-2; J: TRBJ1-2; size: -; DNA: TGTGCCAGCAGCTTAGTGGGGCGCCTGAATAAGGGTTTGAACTATGGCTACACCTTC; CDR3: CASSLVGRLNKGLNYGYTF
D: -; V: TRBV7-9; J: TRBJ2-7; size: -; DNA: TGTGCCAGCACCCCGCCAGGAGACTACGAGCAGTACTTC; CDR3: CASTPPGDYEQYF
D: TRBD1; V: TRBV6-5; J: TRBJ2-4; size: -; DNA: TGTGCCAGCAGTCCAGGGGGATCCAAAAACATTCAGTACTTC; CDR3: CASSPGGSKNIQYF
D: TRBD1; V: TRBV19; J: TRBJ2-1; size: -; DNA: TGTGCCAGTAGCCACGTCCCGGGACAGGGGGTCGATGAGCAGTTCTTC; CDR3: CASSHVPGQGVDEQFF
D: TRBD2; V: TRBV5-1; J: TRBJ2-3; size: -; DNA: TGCGCCAGCAGCCCAGCGGGGGGGCCAGTTTCAGATACGCAGTATTTT; CDR3: CASSPAGGPVSDTQYF
D: TRBD2; V: TRBV27; J: TRBJ2-5; size: -; DNA: TGTGCCAGCAGCTCGACACTAGCGGGTTGGGGGGAGACCCAGTACTTC; CDR3: CASSSTLAGWGETQYF
D: -; V: TRBV7-9; J: TRBJ1-2; size: -; DNA: TGTGCCAGCAGCTTAGAGCCCTTGGGGTCCCGCACCTTC; CDR3: CASSLEPLGSRTF
D: TRBD2; V: TRBV5-1; J: TRBJ2-3; size: -; DNA: TGCGCCAGCAGCCCGCCGAACAGCGGGGGGGCGAAAGATACGCAGTATTTT; CDR3: CASSPPNSGGAKDTQYF
D: -; V: TRBV5-1; J: TRBJ1-1; size: once; DNA: TGCGCCAGCAGCTTGGCCGATTCGGGGCTGAACACTGAAGCTTTCTTT; CDR3: CASSLADSGLNTEAFF
D: -; V: TRBV12-3/TRBV12-4; J: TRBJ2-3; size: -; DNA: TGTGCCAGCAACCCAAGTCCCACAGATACGCAGTATTTT; CDR3: CASNPSPTDTQYF
D: -; V: TRBV27; J: TRBJ2-1; size: -; DNA: TGTGCCAGCAGCCCCCTACCACTAGTATCCAATGAGCAGTTCTTC; CDR3: CASSPLPLVSNEQFF
D: -; V: TRBV11-2; J: TRBJ1-1; size: few; DNA: TGTGCCAGCCAGACAAACCTAGCGGGGACTGAAGCTTTCTTT; CDR3: CASQTNLAGTEAFF
D: TRBD1; V: TRBV18; J: TRBJ1-4; size: -; DNA: TGTGCCAGCTCACCCGCGACCAGGGGGGCAACTAATGAAAAACTGTTTTTT; CDR3: CASSPATRGATNEKLFF
D: TRBD1; V: TRBV4-3; J: TRBJ1-2; size: -; DNA: TGCGCCAGCAGCCAATCGACAAACAGGGGTACGTTAAACTATGGCTACACCTTC; CDR3: CASSQSTNRGTLNYGYTF
D: -; V: TRBV18; J: TRBJ1-1; size: -; DNA: TGTGCCAGCTCACCCGACAGGCGTACTGAAGCTTTCTTT; CDR3: CASSPDRRTEAFF
D: -; V: TRBV7-2; J: TRBJ1-2; size: few; DNA: TGTGCCAGCAGCTTAAGGGGGGCAGGGGCATTCTATGGCTACACCTTC; CDR3: CASSLRGAGAFYGYTF
D: -; V: TRBV7-2; J: TRBJ1-5; size: -; DNA: TGTGCCAGCATTCACCAGGGTTTTAGGAATCAGCCCCAGCATTTT; CDR3: CASIHQGFRNQPQHF
D: -; V: TRBV28; J: TRBJ1-3; size: -; DNA: TGTGCCAGCAGTTTTAGTACGCAGCCCGGGGGAAACACCATATATTTT; CDR3: CASSFSTQPGGNTIYF
D: -; V: TRBV10-1; J: TRBJ1-3; size: -; DNA: TGCGCCAGCAGTGAAGGCAGTCTCTCTGGAAACACCATATATTTT; CDR3: CASSEGSLSGNTIYF
D: -; V: TRBV2; J: TRBJ1-1; size: -; DNA: TGTGCCAGCACCGGGGATGGCAGGGCAGACACTGAAGCTTTCTTT; CDR3: CASTGDGRADTEAFF
D: -; V: TRBV28; J: TRBJ1-1; size: -; DNA: TGTGCCGGCGGGACACTGAACACTGAAGCTTTCTTT; CDR3: CAGGTLNTEAFF